These 11 T cell receptor beta chains originate from one sample sequenced in a study of T cell repertoires in ileal Crohn's disease. TCRdb's copy holds only in-frame clones and misses some; the assay was immunoSEQ multiplex PCR. The sample records 55,000 to 65,000 clones, roughly nine tenths being singletons. The time point denotes: neoterminal ileum biopsy at postoperative endoscopy, about 6 months after surgery. The specimen sequenced was ileal tissue. The origin of the receptors is an adult with Crohn's disease.

This chain links TRBV5-5 with TRBJ1-5, with D perhaps TRBD1 (5 bases). Trimming took off 0 bases at V and 0 bases at J, with 10 bases between the two ends. CDR3 length: 16 residues. In germline, CDR1 is SGHKS, CDR2 YYEKEE (reference sequence). The CDR3 protein is CASSLEGQYSNQPQHF. CDR3 nucleotides: TGTGCCAGCAGCTTGGAGGGGCAATATAGCAATCAGCCCCAGCATTTT.

The genes are TRBV11-3 and TRBJ2-7, with a tentative D call TRBD2 (5 bases). V dropped 1 base and J dropped 12 bases, with 19 bases sitting between them. CDR3 length: 14 amino acids. Germline loops: CDR1 SGHNT, CDR2 YENEEA. The CDR3 region is CASSLVGEADVGYF. Here the CDR3 DNA reads TGTGCCAGCAGCTTAGTTGGAGAAGCGGACGTTGGGTACTTC.

CDR3 in amino acids: CASSIGQTRGYGGELFF. The CDR3 DNA reads as TGTGCCAGTAGTATTGGGCAGACACGCGGGTACGGCGGGGAGCTGTTTTTT. The rearrangement uses TRBV19 and TRBJ2-2, with TRBD2 as a possible D gene (5 bases). Germline assignment: CDR1 LNHDA and CDR2 SQIVND (reference sequence). The CDR3 spans 17 residues. Trimming pared 3 bases from V and 7 bases from J, leaving 21 bases between.

The chain has TRBV30 and TRBJ1-5; a possible D gene is TRBD1 (6 bases). CDR1 is GTSNPN, CDR2 SVGIG, per germline (reference sequence). The CDR3 consists of 13 residues. Trimming left V 1 base short and J 6 bases short, with 10 bases between. The CDR3 DNA sequence: TGTGCCTGGAGTGGGGACAATTCTCAGCCCCAGCATTTT. Translating gives CAWSGDNSQPQHF. The full variable domain, rest sourced from reference TRBV30 and TRBJ1-5, is SQTIHQWPATLVQPVGSPLSLECTVEGTSNPNLYWYRQAAGRGLQLLFYSVGIGQISSEVPQNLSASRPQDRQFILSSKKLLLSDSGFYLCAWSGDNSQPQHFGDGTRLSIL.

The chain recombines TRBV7-9 with TRBJ1-1; unclear D gene. V was trimmed by 4 bases and J by 8 bases, leaving 14 bases between them. This CDR3 region has 13 residues. Germline V gene data show CDR1 as SEHNR and CDR2 as FQNEAQ (reference sequence). Written as DNA, the CDR3 is TGTGCCAGCAGCTCCCTCGGCGGCGAGGAAGCTTTCTTT. It specifies CASSSLGGEEAFF.

This clone came up a few times. The V gene is TRBV6-4, the J gene TRBJ1-2; D is ambiguous. Germline V gene lookup returns CDR1 MRHNA and CDR2 SNTAGT. V lost 0 bases to trimming and J lost 5 bases, with 4 bases between them. The CDR3 is made up of 12 amino acids. The CDR3 coding sequence is TGTGCCAGCAGTGACTCACAATATGGCTACACCTTC. Its translation is CASSDSQYGYTF.

CDR3 protein: CASSPRRAGDEQYF. The CDR3 DNA is TGTGCCAGCTCACCTAGGAGGGCCGGGGACGAGCAGTACTTC. This chain links TRBV18 with TRBJ2-7, with a possible D match to TRBD2 (6 bases). This CDR3 spans 14 amino acids. CDR1 and CDR2 from the germline V gene are KGHSH and LQKENI. V was pared by 3 bases and J by 5 bases, with 14 bases between.

CDR3 protein: CASSEIHPSSGNTIYF. Here the CDR3 DNA reads TGCGCCAGCAGTGAGATCCACCCGAGCTCTGGAAACACCATATATTTT. V is TRBV10-2 and J is TRBJ1-3, with unresolved D. This CDR3 is 16 amino acids long. V was clipped by 2 bases and J by 0 bases, with 11 bases between them. The germline gives CDR1 WSHSY, CDR2 SAAADI.

The CDR3 reads CASSFEVRETQYF. The CDR3 bases are TGTGCCAGTAGTTTTGAGGTTCGAGAGACCCAGTACTTC. This chain connects TRBV19 to TRBJ2-5; no clear D. V gave up 5 bases and J gave up 4 bases, with 11 bases separating them. This CDR3 comprises 13 residues. Per the germline V gene, CDR1 is LNHDA and CDR2 is SQIVND (reference sequence).

The CDR3 nucleotides read TGTGCCAGCAGTCCCCGACGGGGGAAAGTCACGTGGGATTGGGGCTACACCTTC. It yields the protein CASSPRRGKVTWDWGYTF. This chain uses TRBV28 with TRBJ1-2; possible D gene TRBD1, 5 bases. V was shortened by 5 bases and J by 8 bases, with 30 bases between the two germline ends. CDR1 and CDR2 (germline): MDHEN, SYDVKM. CDR3 size: 18 residues.

The chain joins TRBV2 to TRBJ2-5; 10 bases are a match to TRBD1. The CDR3 runs 15 residues. Losses at the gene ends were 6 bases for V and 5 bases for J; bases not matched to a gene: 9. From germline, CDR1 is SNHLY and CDR2 FYNNEI. This chain's CDR3 is CASSPGTGAFETQYF. The CDR3, as DNA: TGTGCCAGCAGCCCCGGGACAGGGGCATTTGAGACCCAGTACTTC.